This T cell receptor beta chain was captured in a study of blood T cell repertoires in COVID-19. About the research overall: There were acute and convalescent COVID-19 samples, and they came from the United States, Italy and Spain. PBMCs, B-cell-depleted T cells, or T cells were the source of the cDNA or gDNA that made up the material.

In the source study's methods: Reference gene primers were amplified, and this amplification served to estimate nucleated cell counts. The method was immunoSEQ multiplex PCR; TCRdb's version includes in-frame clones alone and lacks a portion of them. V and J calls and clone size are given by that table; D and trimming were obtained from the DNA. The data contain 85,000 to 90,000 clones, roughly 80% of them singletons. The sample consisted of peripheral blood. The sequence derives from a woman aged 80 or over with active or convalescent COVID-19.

The CDR3 DNA reads as TGCGCCAGCAGCTCTTATTCGGAGGGCAACACCATATATTTT. This gives the protein CASSSYSEGNTIYF. This chain uses TRBV5-1 with TRBJ1-3, with no clear D. Trimming pared 3 bases from V and 7 bases from J, leaving 14 bases between. The CDR3 runs to 14 residues. Germline V CDR1 and CDR2: SGHRS, YFSETQ.